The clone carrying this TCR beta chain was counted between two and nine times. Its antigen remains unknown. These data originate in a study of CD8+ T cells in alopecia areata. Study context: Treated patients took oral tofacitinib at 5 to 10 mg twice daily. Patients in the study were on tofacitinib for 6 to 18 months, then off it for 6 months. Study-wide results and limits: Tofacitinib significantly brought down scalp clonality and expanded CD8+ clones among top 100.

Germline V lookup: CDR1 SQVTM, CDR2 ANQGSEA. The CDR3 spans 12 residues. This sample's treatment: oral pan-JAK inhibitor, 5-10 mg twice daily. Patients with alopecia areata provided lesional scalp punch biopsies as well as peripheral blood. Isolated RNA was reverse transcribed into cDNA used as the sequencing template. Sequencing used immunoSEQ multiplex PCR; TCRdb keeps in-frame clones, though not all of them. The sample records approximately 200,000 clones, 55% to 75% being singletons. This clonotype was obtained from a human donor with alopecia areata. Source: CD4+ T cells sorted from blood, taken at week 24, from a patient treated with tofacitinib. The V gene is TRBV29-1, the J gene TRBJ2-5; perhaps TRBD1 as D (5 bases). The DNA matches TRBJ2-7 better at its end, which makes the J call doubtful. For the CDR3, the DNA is TGCAGCGTCGTGACAGAGTCCTACGAGCAGTACTTC. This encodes CSVVTESYEQYF.